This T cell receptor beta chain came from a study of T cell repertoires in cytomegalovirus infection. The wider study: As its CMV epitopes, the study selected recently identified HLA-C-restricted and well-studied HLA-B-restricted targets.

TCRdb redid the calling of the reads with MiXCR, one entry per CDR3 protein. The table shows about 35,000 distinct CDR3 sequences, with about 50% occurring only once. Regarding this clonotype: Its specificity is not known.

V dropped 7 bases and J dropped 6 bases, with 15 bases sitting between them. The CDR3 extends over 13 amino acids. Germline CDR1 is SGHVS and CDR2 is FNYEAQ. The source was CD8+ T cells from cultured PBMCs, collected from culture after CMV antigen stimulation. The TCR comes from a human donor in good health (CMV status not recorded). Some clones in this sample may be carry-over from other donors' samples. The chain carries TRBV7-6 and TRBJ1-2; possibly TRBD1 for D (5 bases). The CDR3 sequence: CASTPGGADGYTF. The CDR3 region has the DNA TGTGCCAGCACCCCCGGTGGGGCGGATGGCTACACCTTC.